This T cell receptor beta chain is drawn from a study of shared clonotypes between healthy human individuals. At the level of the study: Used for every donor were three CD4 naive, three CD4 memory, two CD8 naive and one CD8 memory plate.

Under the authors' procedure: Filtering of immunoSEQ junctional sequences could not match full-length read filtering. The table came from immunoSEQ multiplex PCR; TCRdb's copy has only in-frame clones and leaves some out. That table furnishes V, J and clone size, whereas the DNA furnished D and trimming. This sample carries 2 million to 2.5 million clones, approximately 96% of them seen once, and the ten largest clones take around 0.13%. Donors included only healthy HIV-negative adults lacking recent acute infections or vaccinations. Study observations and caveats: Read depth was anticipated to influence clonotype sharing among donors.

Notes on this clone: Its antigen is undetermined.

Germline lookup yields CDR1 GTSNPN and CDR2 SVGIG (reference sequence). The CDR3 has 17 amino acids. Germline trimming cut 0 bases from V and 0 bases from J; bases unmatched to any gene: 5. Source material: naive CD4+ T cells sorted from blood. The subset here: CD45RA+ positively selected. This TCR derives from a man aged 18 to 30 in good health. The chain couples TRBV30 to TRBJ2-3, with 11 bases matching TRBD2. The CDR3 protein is CAWSVSRTSGSTDTQYF. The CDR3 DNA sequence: TGTGCCTGGAGTGTGTCCCGGACTAGCGGGAGCACAGATACGCAGTATTTT.